This T cell receptor (beta chain) is from a study of cytomegalovirus exposure and HLA in healthy donors. In nominal health when sampled, donors likely had unrecorded immune exposures nonetheless. About this clone itself: Antigen: not known.

Study results and caveats: V- and J-gene trimming in TCR beta was tied to a missense DCLRE1C variant by an analysis performed later. Earlier analysis looked at TCR beta V segments, and most were productive about 87% or about 30% of the time.

Between the trimmed V and J ends, which lost 1 base and 7 bases, there was a span of 11 bases. This CDR3 contains 13 residues. Germline values: CDR1 KGHSH, CDR2 LQKENI. Primers for the PCR totalled 60 Vbeta and 13 Jbeta. TCRdb's table, derived via immunoSEQ multiplex PCR, lists solely in-frame clones and lacks some. This table holds some 160,000 clones, more than 75% found once. Input material: PBMCs. The J gene is TRBJ2-7, the V gene TRBV18; weak D call: TRBD1 (6 bases). This TCR derives from a male donor in good health and CMV-seronegative. CDR3 sequence: CASSPLAGEEQYF. The CDR3 DNA reads TGTGCCAGCTCACCACTGGCAGGGGAAGAGCAGTACTTC.